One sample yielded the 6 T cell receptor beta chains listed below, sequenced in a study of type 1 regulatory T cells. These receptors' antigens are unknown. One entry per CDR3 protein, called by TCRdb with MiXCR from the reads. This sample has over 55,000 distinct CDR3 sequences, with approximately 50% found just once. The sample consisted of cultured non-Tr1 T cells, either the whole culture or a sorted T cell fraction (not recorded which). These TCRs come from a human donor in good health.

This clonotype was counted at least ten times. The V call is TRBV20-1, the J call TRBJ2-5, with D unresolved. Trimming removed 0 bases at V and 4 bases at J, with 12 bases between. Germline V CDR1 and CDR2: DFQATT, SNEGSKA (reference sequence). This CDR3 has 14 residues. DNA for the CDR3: TGCAGTGCTAGAGACGCCAGCGCGGCAGAGACCCAGTACTTC. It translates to CSARDASAAETQYF.

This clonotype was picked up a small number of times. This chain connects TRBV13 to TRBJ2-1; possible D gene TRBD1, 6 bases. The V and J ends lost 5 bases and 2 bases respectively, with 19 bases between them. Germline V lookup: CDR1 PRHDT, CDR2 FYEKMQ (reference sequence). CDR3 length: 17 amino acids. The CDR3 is CASSGITGRGTYNEQFF. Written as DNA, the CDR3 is TGTGCCAGCAGCGGGATTACGGGCAGGGGAACCTACAATGAGCAGTTCTTC.

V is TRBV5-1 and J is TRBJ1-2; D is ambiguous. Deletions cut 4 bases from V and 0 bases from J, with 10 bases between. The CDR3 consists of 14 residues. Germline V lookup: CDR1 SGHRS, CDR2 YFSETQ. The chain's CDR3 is CASSQLNSNYGYTF. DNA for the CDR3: TGCGCCAGCAGCCAACTCAATTCTAACTATGGCTACACCTTC.

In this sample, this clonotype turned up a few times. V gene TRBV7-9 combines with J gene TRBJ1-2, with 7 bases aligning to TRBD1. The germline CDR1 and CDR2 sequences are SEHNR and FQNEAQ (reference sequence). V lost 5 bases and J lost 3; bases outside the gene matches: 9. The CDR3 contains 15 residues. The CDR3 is CASSAQTGFDYGYTF. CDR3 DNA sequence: TGTGCCAGCAGCGCCCAGACAGGGTTCGACTATGGCTACACCTTC. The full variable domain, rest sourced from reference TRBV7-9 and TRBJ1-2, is DTGVSQNPRHKITKRGQNVTFRCDPISEHNRLYWYRQTLGQGPEFLTYFQNEAQLEKSRLLSDRFSAERPKGSFSTLEIQRTEQGDSAMYLCASSAQTGFDYGYTFGSGTRLTVV.

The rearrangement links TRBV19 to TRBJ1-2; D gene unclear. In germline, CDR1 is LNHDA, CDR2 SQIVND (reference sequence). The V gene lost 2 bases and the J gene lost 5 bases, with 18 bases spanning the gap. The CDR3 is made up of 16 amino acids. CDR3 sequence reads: CASSIMSQEFLYGYTF. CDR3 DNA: TGTGCCAGTAGTATAATGAGCCAGGAATTTCTTTATGGCTACACCTTC.

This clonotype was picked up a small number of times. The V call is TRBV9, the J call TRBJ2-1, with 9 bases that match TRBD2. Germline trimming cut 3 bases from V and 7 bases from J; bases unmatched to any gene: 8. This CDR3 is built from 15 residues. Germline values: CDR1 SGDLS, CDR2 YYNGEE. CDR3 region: CASSAGSGGVNEQFF. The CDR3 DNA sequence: TGTGCCAGCAGCGCCGGTAGCGGGGGAGTTAATGAGCAGTTCTTC.